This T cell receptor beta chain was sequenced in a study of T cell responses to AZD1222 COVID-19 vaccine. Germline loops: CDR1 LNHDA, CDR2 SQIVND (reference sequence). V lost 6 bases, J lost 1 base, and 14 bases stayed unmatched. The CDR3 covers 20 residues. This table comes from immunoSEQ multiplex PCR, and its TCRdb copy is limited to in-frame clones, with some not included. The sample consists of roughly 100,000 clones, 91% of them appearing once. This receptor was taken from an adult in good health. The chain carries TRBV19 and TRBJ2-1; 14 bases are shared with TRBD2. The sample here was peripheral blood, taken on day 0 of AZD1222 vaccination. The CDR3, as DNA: TGTGCCAGTAGCCCCGGCTTTGAGGGACTAGCGGGAGAATCCTACAATGAGCAGTTCTTC. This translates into CASSPGFEGLAGESYNEQFF.